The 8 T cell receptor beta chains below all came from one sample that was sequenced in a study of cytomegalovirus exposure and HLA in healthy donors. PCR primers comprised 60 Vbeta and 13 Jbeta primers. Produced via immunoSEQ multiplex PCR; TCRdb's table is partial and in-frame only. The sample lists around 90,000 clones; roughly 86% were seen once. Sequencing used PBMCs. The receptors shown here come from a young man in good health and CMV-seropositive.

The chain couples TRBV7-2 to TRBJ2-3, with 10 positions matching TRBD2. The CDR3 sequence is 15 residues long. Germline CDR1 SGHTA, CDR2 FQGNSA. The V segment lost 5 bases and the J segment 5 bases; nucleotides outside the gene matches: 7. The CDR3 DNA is TGTGCCAGCAGCCTTCTAGCGGGAGCGGGAGATACGCAGTATTTT. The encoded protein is CASSLLAGAGDTQYF.

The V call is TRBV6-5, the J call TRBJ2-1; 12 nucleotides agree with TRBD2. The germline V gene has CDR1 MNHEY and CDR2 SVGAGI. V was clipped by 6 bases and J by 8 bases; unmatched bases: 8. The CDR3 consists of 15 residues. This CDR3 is CASRTRTSGNHEQFF. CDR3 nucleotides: TGTGCCAGCAGGACTAGGACTAGCGGGAACCATGAGCAGTTCTTC.

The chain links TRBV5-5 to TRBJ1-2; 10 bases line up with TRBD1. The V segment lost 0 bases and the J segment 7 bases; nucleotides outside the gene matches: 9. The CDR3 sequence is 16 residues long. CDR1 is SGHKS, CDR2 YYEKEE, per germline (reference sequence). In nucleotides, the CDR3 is TGTGCCAGCAGCTTGGCTGGGACAGGGGCCGCGAGTGGCTACACCTTC. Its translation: CASSLAGTGAASGYTF.

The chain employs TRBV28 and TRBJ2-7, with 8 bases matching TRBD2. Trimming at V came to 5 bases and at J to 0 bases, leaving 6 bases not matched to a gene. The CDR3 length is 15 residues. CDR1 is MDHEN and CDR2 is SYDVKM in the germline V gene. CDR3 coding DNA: TGTGCCAGCAGTCTAACTAGCGGAACCTCCTACGAGCAGTACTTC. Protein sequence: CASSLTSGTSYEQYF. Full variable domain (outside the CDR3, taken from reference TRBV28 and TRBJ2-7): DVKVTQSSRYLVKRTGEKVFLECVQDMDHENMFWYRQDPGLGLRLIYFSYDVKMKEKGDIPEGYSVSREKKERFSLILESASTNQTSMYLCASSLTSGTSYEQYFGPGTRLTVT.

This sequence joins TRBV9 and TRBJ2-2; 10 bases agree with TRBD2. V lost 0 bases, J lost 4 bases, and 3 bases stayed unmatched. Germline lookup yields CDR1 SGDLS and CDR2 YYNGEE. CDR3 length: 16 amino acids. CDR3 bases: TGTGCCAGCAGCGTAGGACTAGCGGGTCTCACCGGGGAGCTGTTTTTT. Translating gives CASSVGLAGLTGELFF. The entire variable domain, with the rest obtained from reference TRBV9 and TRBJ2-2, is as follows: DSGVTQTPKHLITATGQRVTLRCSPRSGDLSVYWYQQSLDQGLQFLIQYYNGEERAKGNILERFSAQQFPDLHSELNLSSLELGDSALYFCASSVGLAGLTGELFFGEGSRLTVL.

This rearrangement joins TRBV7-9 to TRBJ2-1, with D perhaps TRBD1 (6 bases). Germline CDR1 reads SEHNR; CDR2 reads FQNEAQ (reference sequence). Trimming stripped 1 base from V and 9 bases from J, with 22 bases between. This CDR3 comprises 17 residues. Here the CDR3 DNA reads TGTGCCAGCAGCTTAGGAGTTAGCGCCTTTTTCAGGGGTGAGCAGTTCTTC. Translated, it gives CASSLGVSAFFRGEQFF.

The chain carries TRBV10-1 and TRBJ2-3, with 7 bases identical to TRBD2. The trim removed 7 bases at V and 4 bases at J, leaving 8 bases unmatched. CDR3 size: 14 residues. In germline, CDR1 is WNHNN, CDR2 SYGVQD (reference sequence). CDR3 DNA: TGCGCCAGCAACCCCGGACTAGTTCCAGATACGCAGTATTTT. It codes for CASNPGLVPDTQYF.

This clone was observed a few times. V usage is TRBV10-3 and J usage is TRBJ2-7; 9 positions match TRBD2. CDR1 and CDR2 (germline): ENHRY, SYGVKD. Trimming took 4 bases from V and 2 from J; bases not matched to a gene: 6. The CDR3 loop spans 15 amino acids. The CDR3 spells CAISVNSGRAYEQYF. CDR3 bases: TGTGCCATCAGTGTAAATAGCGGGAGAGCCTACGAGCAGTACTTC.